The 5 T cell receptor beta chains below all came from one sample that was sequenced in a study of OX40 agonist ivuxolimab in advanced cancers. The method was the immunoSEQ multiplex PCR assay. This immuneACCESS table, as held by TCRdb, lists in-frame sequences with V and J called but not all clones. Of the missing ones, under half trace to an unresolved V gene in checked studies; the others have no known cause. The sample profile shows some 80,000 clones; 85% to 90% of them were found once. The biggest ten clones account for about 0.5% of the sample. The sequencing here drew on CD4+ or CD8+ T cells sorted from blood, taken in a trial of the OX40 agonist ivuxolimab. The receptors here all came from an adult with an advanced solid tumor such as melanoma, head and neck, liver or kidney cancer.

In regard to this clone: Compared with germline, one end of the junction differs, possibly owing to a read error. The rearrangement joins TRBV7-7 to TRBJ1-1; weak D call: TRBD1 (5 bases). The CDR3 has 15 residues. The germline gives CDR1 SSHAT, CDR2 FNYEAQ (reference sequence). CDR3 nucleotide sequence: TGTGCTAGCAGCCCATTGGGACGGGTGAACACTGAAGCTTTCTTT. Protein: CASSPLGRVNTEAFF.

The rearrangement joins TRBV5-8 to TRBJ1-5, with TRBD1 as a possible D gene (6 bases). The V and J ends lost 4 bases and 6 bases respectively, with 14 bases between them. Germline CDR1 and CDR2: SGHTS and YDEGEE. CDR3 length equals 14 residues. The CDR3 DNA reads TGTGCCAGCAGCCTAAAACAGGGCGGTCAGCCCCAGCATTTT. It codes for CASSLKQGGQPQHF.

The chain combines TRBV6-1 with TRBJ2-7; 13 nucleotides match TRBD2. The CDR3 is 13 amino acids. From germline, CDR1 is MNHNS and CDR2 SASEGT. The junction had 6 bases not matched to a gene; V was cut back by 11 bases and J by 5 bases. In DNA, the CDR3 is TGTGCCGGTAGGACTAGCGGGAGCAACGAGCAGTACTTC. This gives the protein CAGRTSGSNEQYF.

This clone occurred once. This sequence joins TRBV7-9 and TRBJ1-1; D perhaps matches TRBD1 (5 bases). In germline, CDR1 is SEHNR, CDR2 FQNEAQ (reference sequence). This CDR3 comprises 12 residues. This CDR3 is CAGDFLNTEAFF. DNA of the CDR3: TGTGCTGGGGACTTCTTGAACACTGAAGCTTTCTTT.

The J gene is TRBJ2-3, the V gene TRBV30, with D tentatively TRBD2 (6 bases). Per the germline V gene, CDR1 is GTSNPN and CDR2 is SVGIG (reference sequence). With 4 bases removed from V and 1 base from J, the gap between germline ends came to 15 bases. This CDR3 contains 15 residues. CDR3: CAWTPGVAGTDTQYF. The DNA for the CDR3 is TGTGCCTGGACTCCTGGGGTAGCGGGCACAGATACGCAGTATTTT.